This T cell receptor beta chain was recovered during a study of blood T cell repertoires in COVID-19. Study-level information: From the United States, Italy and Spain came samples of acute and convalescent COVID-19. T cells, B-cell-depleted T cells, or PBMCs supplied cDNA or gDNA.

This clone appeared a single time. Germline-derived CDR1 and CDR2 are MDHEN and SYDVKM. The CDR3 loop spans 15 amino acids. J gave up 10 bases and V 7 bases, and 11 bases lay outside the gene matches. In the authors' methods: Researchers report that nucleated cell counts were estimated from reference gene primer amplification. Profiling relied on immunoSEQ multiplex PCR, and the TCRdb table lists in-frame clones only, not all of them. The V and J calls and the clone size are those of that table, but D and trimming were determined from the DNA. Of 280,000 or so clones listed, roughly 88% are singletons.

The chain recombines TRBV28 with TRBJ1-6; 9 bases align to TRBD1. This clonotype was sampled from a woman aged 25 to 39 who had recovered from COVID-19. The source material was peripheral blood. CDR3 nucleotide sequence: TGTGCCAGCACCCCACTCGGGACAGGGAGGTCACCCCTCCACTTT. It translates to CASTPLGTGRSPLHF. Variable domain in full (rest from reference TRBV28 and TRBJ1-6): DVKVTQSSRYLVKRTGEKVFLECVQDMDHENMFWYRQDPGLGLRLIYFSYDVKMKEKGDIPEGYSVSREKKERFSLILESASTNQTSMYLCASTPLGTGRSPLHFGNGTRLTVT.